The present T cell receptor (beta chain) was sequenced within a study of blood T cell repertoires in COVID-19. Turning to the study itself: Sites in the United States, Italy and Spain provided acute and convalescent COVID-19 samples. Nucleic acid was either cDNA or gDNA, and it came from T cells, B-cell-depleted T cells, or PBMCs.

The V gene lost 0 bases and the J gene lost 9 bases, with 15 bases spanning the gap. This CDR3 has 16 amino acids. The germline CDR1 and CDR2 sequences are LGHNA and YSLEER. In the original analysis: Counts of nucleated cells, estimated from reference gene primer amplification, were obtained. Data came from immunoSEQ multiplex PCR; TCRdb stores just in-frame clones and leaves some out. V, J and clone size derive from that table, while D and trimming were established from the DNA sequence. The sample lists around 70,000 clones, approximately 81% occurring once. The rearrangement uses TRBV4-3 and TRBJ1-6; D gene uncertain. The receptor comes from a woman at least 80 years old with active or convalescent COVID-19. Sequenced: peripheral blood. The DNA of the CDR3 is TGCGCCAGCAGCCAAGATCTCTACGAGCCCCGTTCACCCCTCCACTTT. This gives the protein CASSQDLYEPRSPLHF.